These 28 T cell receptor beta chains share one sample of origin, sequenced in a study of cytomegalovirus exposure and HLA in healthy donors. The PCR had 60 Vbeta and 13 Jbeta primers. Sequenced by immunoSEQ multiplex PCR; TCRdb stores in-frame clones only, minus some. The sample has approximately 180,000 clones; roughly 79% are singletons. Sequencing input: PBMCs. The receptors were gathered from a middle-aged man in good health and CMV-seropositive.

This clone showed up just once. This chain links TRBV7-3 with TRBJ2-1; 8 bases match TRBD2. Germline V CDR1 and CDR2: SGHTA, FQGTGA. The V and J ends lost 2 bases and 3 bases, in that order; junction bases with no gene match: 9. The CDR3 sequence is 17 residues long. CDR3 loop: CASSLRPGSGIYNEQFF. The CDR3 DNA reads as TGTGCCAGCAGCTTACGCCCAGGTAGCGGGATCTACAATGAGCAGTTCTTC.

The chain employs TRBV29-1 and TRBJ1-1, with D possibly being TRBD1 (6 bases). Germline assignment: CDR1 SQVTM and CDR2 ANQGSEA. V was trimmed by 7 bases and J by 7 bases, leaving 10 bases between them. The CDR3 sequence is 10 residues long. The CDR3 region is CSAWDIEAFF. For the CDR3, the DNA is TGCAGCGCATGGGACATTGAAGCTTTCTTT.

The chain carries TRBV19 and TRBJ2-2; 13 nucleotides align to TRBD2. V shed 6 bases and J 6 bases; nucleotides not matched to a gene: 10. The CDR3 loop spans 17 amino acids. From germline, CDR1 is LNHDA and CDR2 SQIVND (reference sequence). The DNA for the CDR3 is TGTGCCAGTAGAAGCGCGGGACTAGCGGGATATGCCGGGGAGCTGTTTTTT. Translation gives CASRSAGLAGYAGELFF.

This clone was seen only a few times. In nucleotides, the CDR3 is TGTGCCAGCAGCCTCGACAGGAGCTCCTACAATGAGCAGTTCTTC. Amino acid sequence: CASSLDRSSYNEQFF. The J gene is TRBJ2-1, the V gene TRBV7-3, with a possible D match to TRBD1 (6 bases). CDR3 length: 15 residues. V was cut by 5 bases and J by 0 bases, with 11 bases left in between. Germline CDR1 and CDR2: SGHTA and FQGTGA. Complete variable domain (other parts from reference TRBV7-3 and TRBJ2-1): GAGVSQTPSNKVTEKGKYVELRCDPISGHTALYWYRQSLGQGPEFLIYFQGTGAADDSGLPNDRFFAVRPEGSVSTLKIQRTERGDSAVYLCASSLDRSSYNEQFFGPGTRLTVL.

This clone was observed once. This rearrangement joins TRBV6-1 to TRBJ2-1, with 11 bases identical to TRBD2. Germline V gives CDR1 MNHNS, CDR2 SASEGT. V shed 4 bases and J 7 bases; nucleotides not matched to a gene: 12. The CDR3 covers 17 residues. This CDR3 reads CASSGWTSGSGVNEQFF. The CDR3 bases are TGTGCCAGCAGTGGGTGGACTAGCGGGTCGGGAGTAAATGAGCAGTTCTTC.

The chain links TRBV10-3 to TRBJ2-1; D is unresolved. CDR3 size: 15 residues. V was shortened by 2 bases and J by 1 base, with 9 bases between the two germline ends. In germline, CDR1 is ENHRY, CDR2 SYGVKD. CDR3 nucleotides: TGTGCCATCAGTGAGGAGCTAGAGTCCTACAATGAGCAGTTCTTC. Translation: CAISEELESYNEQFF.

The chain recombines TRBV28 with TRBJ1-4; perhaps TRBD1 as D (6 bases). Germline V lookup: CDR1 MDHEN, CDR2 SYDVKM. The V gene lost 7 bases and the J gene lost 6 bases, with 15 bases spanning the gap. This CDR3 has 14 residues. The CDR3 spells CASTPTRGYEKLFF. The CDR3 nucleotides are TGTGCCAGCACCCCAACGAGGGGGTATGAAAAACTGTTTTTT.

V and J are TRBV7-2 and TRBJ2-1, with 7 bases aligning to TRBD1. This CDR3 has 15 residues. The V and J ends lost 5 bases and 4 bases, in that order; junction bases with no gene match: 8. CDR1 is SGHTA, CDR2 FQGNSA, per germline. Written as DNA, the CDR3 is TGTGCCAGCAGCCCACAGGGGATTTCTTACAATGAGCAGTTCTTC. Encoded protein: CASSPQGISYNEQFF.

J is TRBJ2-5 and V is TRBV28, with 11 bases lining up with TRBD1. This CDR3 contains 17 residues. CDR1 and CDR2 from the germline V gene are MDHEN and SYDVKM. The V and J ends lost 5 bases and 5 bases, in that order; junction bases with no gene match: 13. The CDR3 is CASSPPGQGDLRETQYF. In DNA, the CDR3 is TGTGCCAGCAGTCCGCCGGGACAGGGGGACCTCCGGGAGACCCAGTACTTC.

The genes are TRBV28 and TRBJ1-5, with D unresolved. CDR3 size: 14 residues. Germline V gene sequence: CDR1 MDHEN, CDR2 SYDVKM. With 6 bases removed from V and 7 bases from J, the gap between germline ends came to 16 bases. CDR3 sequence: CASSSQNSGQPQHF. The CDR3 region has the DNA TGTGCCAGCAGCTCGCAGAACTCGGGACAGCCCCAGCATTTT. The full variable domain, rest sourced from reference TRBV28 and TRBJ1-5, is DVKVTQSSRYLVKRTGEKVFLECVQDMDHENMFWYRQDPGLGLRLIYFSYDVKMKEKGDIPEGYSVSREKKERFSLILESASTNQTSMYLCASSSQNSGQPQHFGDGTRLSIL.

V gene TRBV6-6 combines with J gene TRBJ2-7; D is undetermined. The CDR3 spans 13 residues. Trimming took 0 bases from V and 5 from J, leaving 8 bases between them. The germline CDR1 and CDR2 sequences are MNHNY and SVGAGI (reference sequence). CDR3 DNA: TGTGCCAGCAGTTACTCGACATGGGACGAGCAGTACTTC. Translating gives CASSYSTWDEQYF.

Written as DNA, the CDR3 is TGCGCCAGCAGTAGGGGGACTAGCGACGCGTACAATGAGCAGTTCTTC. Protein sequence: CASSRGTSDAYNEQFF. This rearrangement joins TRBV5-1 to TRBJ2-1; 10 bases map to TRBD2. The CDR3 has 16 residues. Trimming cost V 5 bases and J 4 bases; bases outside gene matches: 9. The germline V gene encodes CDR1 SGHRS and CDR2 YFSETQ. The variable domain in full, with the rest retrieved from reference TRBV5-1 and TRBJ2-1, is KAGVTQTPRYLIKTRGQQVTLSCSPISGHRSVSWYQQTPGQGLQFLFEYFSETQRNKGNFPGRFSGRQFSNSRSEMNVSTLELGDSALYLCASSRGTSDAYNEQFFGPGTRLTVL.

The rearrangement links TRBV4-1 to TRBJ2-2; a possible D gene is TRBD1 (5 bases). Trimming shortened V by 1 base and J by 3 bases, and 12 bases separated the two germline ends. Germline CDR1 and CDR2: MGHRA and YSYEKL. CDR3 length: 16 amino acids. The CDR3 sequence is CASSQVGRRDTGELFF. In DNA form, the CDR3 reads TGCGCCAGCAGCCAAGTCGGGCGCAGGGACACCGGGGAGCTGTTTTTT.

The V and J genes are TRBV5-1 and TRBJ2-3, with TRBD2 matching 10 bases. The CDR3 is 17 amino acids. The V gene's germline CDR1 is SGHRS and CDR2 YFSETQ. J was trimmed by 3 bases and V by 1 base; bases with no gene match: 8. The CDR3 protein is CASSLTLAGDGTDTQYF. Written as DNA, the CDR3 is TGCGCCAGCAGCTTGACGCTAGCGGGAGATGGGACAGATACGCAGTATTTT.

This clone was recorded once. This chain joins TRBV14 and TRBJ2-1; 14 bases are shared with TRBD2. Germline V CDR1 and CDR2: SGHDN, FVKESK. The trim removed 3 bases at V and 10 bases at J, leaving 8 bases unmatched. The CDR3 extends over 16 amino acids. The CDR3 is CASSQWGLAGEDEQFF. CDR3 nucleotides: TGTGCCAGCAGCCAGTGGGGACTAGCGGGAGAGGACGAGCAGTTCTTC.

The CDR3 protein is CASSLPWAYGYTF. The CDR3 DNA sequence: TGTGCCAGCAGCCTTCCCTGGGCCTATGGCTACACCTTC. The rearrangement links TRBV14 to TRBJ1-2; no clear D gene. This CDR3 region has 13 residues. Trimming pared 4 bases from V and 4 bases from J, leaving 10 bases between. The germline CDR1 and CDR2 sequences are SGHDN and FVKESK. Full variable domain (missing parts from reference TRBV14 and TRBJ1-2): EAGVTQFPSHSVIEKGQTVTLRCDPISGHDNLYWYRRVMGKEIKFLLHFVKESKQDESGMPNNRFLAERTGGTYSTLKVQPAELEDSGVYFCASSLPWAYGYTFGSGTRLTVV.

J is TRBJ2-5 and V is TRBV6-6, with a weak D call TRBD1 (5 bases). Germline values: CDR1 MNHNY, CDR2 SVGAGI (reference sequence). CDR3 size: 13 residues. Trimming took 4 bases from V and 2 from J, leaving 8 bases between them. The CDR3 DNA follows: TGTGCCAGCAGTTGGGGCGAGCAAGAGACCCAGTACTTC. Protein: CASSWGEQETQYF.

The chain recombines TRBV5-1 with TRBJ2-7; perhaps TRBD2 as D (5 bases). The V end was cut by 0 bases, the J end by 5 bases, with 15 bases between. This CDR3 is built from 15 residues. The germline CDR1 and CDR2 sequences are SGHRS and YFSETQ. CDR3 sequence: CASSLAPNPSNEQYF. The CDR3 coding sequence is TGCGCCAGCAGCTTGGCCCCCAACCCTAGCAACGAGCAGTACTTC.

With respect to this clone: The sample contains more than one DNA sequence encoding this CDR3. The chain uses TRBV5-1 and TRBJ2-3; TRBD1 is a possible D gene (5 bases). With 2 bases removed from V and 0 bases from J, the gap between germline ends came to 7 bases. The CDR3 is 14 residues long. CDR1 SGHRS and CDR2 YFSETQ come from the germline V gene. This CDR3 reads CASSLQVSTDTQYF. The DNA of the CDR3 is TGCGCCAGCAGCTTACAGGTCAGCACAGATACGCAGTATTTT.

This chain uses TRBV29-1 with TRBJ2-1; 7 bases align to TRBD2. The germline V gene has CDR1 SQVTM and CDR2 ANQGSEA. After removal of 3 bases from V and 12 bases from J, the junction contained 11 bases not matched to a gene. This CDR3 spans 13 amino acids. The DNA for the CDR3 is TGCAGCGTTGATGGCCTGGCGGGAGTGGGGCAGTTCTTC. It codes for CSVDGLAGVGQFF.

The V gene is TRBV2, the J gene TRBJ2-1, with 8 bases fitting TRBD1. The CDR3 runs 14 residues. V lost 3 bases to trimming and J lost 7 bases; unmatched junction nucleotides: 5. Germline assignment: CDR1 SNHLY and CDR2 FYNNEI. CDR3 protein: CASSDQGARNEQFF. In DNA form, the CDR3 reads TGTGCCAGCAGTGACCAGGGGGCAAGGAATGAGCAGTTCTTC.

CDR3 residues: CASSQLTGGGPSPSYGYTF. For the CDR3, the DNA is TGTGCCAGCAGCCAATTGACAGGGGGGGGGCCAAGCCCATCCTATGGCTACACCTTC. This rearrangement joins TRBV14 to TRBJ1-2; TRBD1 matches 9 bases. Per the germline V gene, CDR1 is SGHDN and CDR2 is FVKESK. The V segment lost 2 bases and the J segment 4 bases; nucleotides outside the gene matches: 17. The CDR3 is 19 amino acids.

The V and J genes are TRBV2 and TRBJ1-6; 7 nucleotides match TRBD1. CDR3 length: 14 residues. With 6 bases clipped from V and 7 bases from J, the junction kept 6 bases outside the gene matches. Germline CDR1 is SNHLY and CDR2 is FYNNEI. CDR3 residues: CASSLDRVNSPLHF. CDR3 nucleotide sequence: TGTGCCAGCAGCCTAGACAGGGTAAATTCACCCCTCCACTTT.

The chain employs TRBV4-1 and TRBJ1-6, with D perhaps matching TRBD1 (6 bases). The CDR3 sequence is 14 residues long. Germline values: CDR1 MGHRA, CDR2 YSYEKL. The germline V and J ends were trimmed by 5 bases and 8 bases, with 13 bases remaining between them. CDR3 nucleotide sequence: TGCGCCAGCAGCACAGAACAGGGCTATTCACCCCTCCACTTT. As protein: CASSTEQGYSPLHF.

In DNA form, the CDR3 reads TGTGCCAGCAGTTTAGGGGGGGCGGTTAGCTCCTACGAGCAGTACTTC. Protein product: CASSLGGAVSSYEQYF. J is TRBJ2-7 and V is TRBV28, with D perhaps matching TRBD2 (7 bases). The CDR3 is 16 residues long. Deletions cut 2 bases from V and 0 bases from J, with 14 bases between. Germline CDR1 and CDR2: MDHEN and SYDVKM.

This clone was observed a few times. The same CDR3 is also encoded by other DNA sequences in this sample. The J gene is TRBJ2-7, the V gene TRBV2; D perhaps matches TRBD2 (6 bases). V shed 4 bases and J shed 3 bases, with 7 bases lying between them. Looked up from germline, CDR1 is SNHLY and CDR2 is FYNNEI. The CDR3 has 12 residues. DNA of the CDR3: TGTGCCAGCAGTGCGACTAGCTACGAGCAGTACTTC. Protein sequence: CASSATSYEQYF. Full variable domain (missing parts from reference TRBV2 and TRBJ2-7): EPEVTQTPSHQVTQMGQEVILRCVPISNHLYFYWYRQILGQKVEFLVSFYNNEISEKSEIFDDQFSVERPDGSNFTLKIRSTKLEDSAMYFCASSATSYEQYFGPGTRLTVT.

The J gene is TRBJ2-1, the V gene TRBV10-1, with 9 positions matching TRBD2. The junction had 4 bases not matched to a gene; V was cut back by 1 base and J by 6 bases. The CDR3 is 15 amino acids. Germline values: CDR1 WNHNN, CDR2 SYGVQD (reference sequence). CDR3 nucleotide sequence: TGCGCCAGCAGTGAGTTTGGGACTAGCCGCAATGAGCAGTTCTTC. Translated, it gives CASSEFGTSRNEQFF.

The gene calls are TRBV13 and TRBJ2-5; a weak D match, TRBD1 (5 bases). The V gene lost 1 base and the J gene lost 2 bases, with 11 bases spanning the gap. Germline V gives CDR1 PRHDT, CDR2 FYEKMQ (reference sequence). This CDR3 region has 15 residues. The chain's CDR3 is CASSLEVGVQETQYF. DNA for the CDR3: TGTGCCAGCAGCTTAGAGGTAGGGGTTCAAGAGACCCAGTACTTC.